What follows is one T cell receptor (beta chain) and its context. The data derive from a study of cytomegalovirus exposure and HLA in healthy donors. At collection, donors were nominally healthy, but unrecorded immune exposures were probable. Germline CDR1 reads MNHNY; CDR2 reads SVGAGI (reference sequence). CDR3 length equals 14 residues. V shed 6 bases and J 10 bases; nucleotides not matched to a gene: 7. 13 Jbeta primers and 60 Vbeta primers were used for the PCR. Clones were read by immunoSEQ multiplex PCR, and TCRdb kept only the in-frame ones, dropping some. This table has 110,000 to 150,000 clones, 65% to 85% appearing once.

Material: PBMCs. The chain carries TRBV6-6 and TRBJ2-1; 12 positions agree with TRBD1. This TCR came from a male donor in good health and CMV-seronegative. This CDR3 is CASRVGTGGLEQFF. CDR3 DNA sequence: TGTGCCAGCAGGGTGGGGACAGGGGGCTTGGAGCAGTTCTTC.